Listed below are T cell receptor beta chains from one sample, sequenced in a study of molecular identifiers for immune sequencing clone quantification. Using its own MiXCR run on the PCR reads, TCRdb lists one record per CDR3 protein. Seen here are around 460,000 distinct CDR3 sequences, about a fifth observed once, and the top ten hold around 0.84%. Sequencing was performed on naive CD8+ T cells from blood, with Jurkat cell RNA spiked in. These receptors all come from a human donor in good health. Some libraries in this study had Jurkat cell RNA spiked in. Each CDR3 is given with its conserved first and last residue. D genes are given only for firm matches. Not every row has a clone size; where given, it reads once, few, many or a size class.

D gene,J gene,V gene,clone size,CDR3 protein,CDR3 DNA
.,TRBJ1-1,TRBV6-2/TRBV6-3,many,CASSYYAGNTEAFF,TGTGCCAGCAGTTACTATGCAGGGAACACTGAAGCTTTCTTT
TRBD1,TRBJ2-6,TRBV7-9,many,CASSRDRADSGANVLTF,TGTGCCAGCAGCCGGGACAGGGCCGACTCTGGGGCCAACGTCCTGACTTTC
TRBD1,TRBJ1-5,TRBV28,many,CASSLGQNNQPQHF,TGCGCCAGCAGCTTGGGACAGAACAATCAGCCCCAGCATTTT
.,TRBJ2-3,TRBV20-1,few,CSARDLVGWGLVDTQYF,TGCAGTGCTAGAGACCTGGTAGGGTGGGGCCTGGTAGATACGCAGTATTTT
.,TRBJ2-7,TRBV5-4,.,CASSLGVKDPSYEQYF,TGTGCCAGCAGCTTGGGGGTCAAGGATCCCTCCTACGAGCAGTACTTC
TRBD1,TRBJ1-1,TRBV5-6,few,CASSLVGDSTLNTEAFF,TGTGCCAGCAGCTTGGTCGGGGACAGTACTTTGAACACTGAAGCTTTCTTT
.,TRBJ2-7,TRBV7-9,.,CASSPRGDMTYEQYF,TGTGCCAGCAGCCCGAGGGGGGATATGACCTACGAGCAGTACTTC
.,TRBJ1-5,TRBV4-1,few,CASSQSLGGNQPQHF,TGCGCCAGCAGCCAATCCTTGGGGGGCAATCAGCCCCAGCATTTT
TRBD2,TRBJ2-3,TRBV7-9,many,CASSHHRGLADTDTQYF,TGTGCCAGCAGCCACCACCGGGGACTAGCCGATACAGATACGCAGTATTTT
.,TRBJ1-1,TRBV6-2/TRBV6-3,many,CASAGLQNTEAFF,TGTGCCAGTGCTGGACTTCAGAACACTGAAGCTTTCTTT
TRBD1,TRBJ1-1,TRBV3-1,many,CASSLSGTGAVEAFF,TGTGCCAGCAGCCTCTCCGGGACAGGGGCCGTTGAAGCTTTCTTT
.,TRBJ2-6,TRBV5-6,few,CASSLWGSGANVLTF,TGTGCCAGCAGCCTTTGGGGCTCTGGGGCCAACGTCCTGACTTTC
.,TRBJ2-7,TRBV27,.,CASSIRLGFYEQYF,TGTGCCAGCAGCATCCGACTCGGCTTCTACGAGCAGTACTTC
.,TRBJ2-7,TRBV4-1,.,CASSQDSGWGSYEQYF,TGCGCCAGCAGCCAAGATTCAGGTTGGGGCTCCTACGAGCAGTACTTC
.,TRBJ2-7,TRBV6-5,.,CASSYSSQGYEQYF,TGTGCCAGCAGTTACTCGAGCCAGGGCTACGAGCAGTACTTC
TRBD1,TRBJ2-5,TRBV7-8,many,CASSYRDRQETQYF,TGTGCCAGCAGCTACCGGGACAGACAAGAGACCCAGTACTTC
.,TRBJ2-7,TRBV4-3,few,CASSQVRTASYEQYF,TGCGCCAGCAGCCAAGTCCGGACAGCTTCCTACGAGCAGTACTTC
TRBD2,TRBJ2-5,TRBV3-1,.,CASSEERDLASETQYF,TGTGCCAGCAGCGAGGAGCGGGACCTGGCGTCGGAGACCCAGTACTTC
.,TRBJ2-1,TRBV6-5,many,CASRSSGANEQFF,TGTGCCAGCAGAAGTAGCGGAGCCAATGAGCAGTTCTTC